This is a list of T cell receptor beta chains from one sample in a study of blood T cell repertoires in COVID-19. The table came from immunoSEQ multiplex PCR; TCRdb's copy has only in-frame clones and leaves some out. The sample includes 220,000 or so clones, around 83% of them seen just once. The specimen sequenced was peripheral blood. The receptors here all came from an elderly woman with COVID-19, enrolled during active disease. Each CDR3 is given with its conserved first and last residue. The D gene is left open where the match is weak. Only part of the rows carry a size: once, few, many, or a class if the clone is expanded.

d_call	clone_size	v_call	j_call	cdr3_nt	cdr3_aa
NA	NA	TRBV14	TRBJ1-1	TGTGCCAGCAGCCAAGAGGCCCTCGAGGTGAACACTGAAGCTTTCTTT	CASSQEALEVNTEAFF
NA	NA	TRBV5-8	TRBJ1-4	TGTGCTAGCAGCTTAGGGTCCGGGGTGAGCGAAAAACTGTTTTTT	CASSLGSGVSEKLFF
TRBD1	NA	TRBV2	TRBJ2-1	TGTGCCAGCAGTGGGGGGACAGGCCAGGAGCAGTTCTTC	CASSGGTGQEQFF
NA	once	TRBV6-1	TRBJ1-6	TGTGCCAGCAGTGAATTAAGTCAGGGCGGTTCACCCCTCCACTTT	CASSELSQGGSPLHF
NA	NA	TRBV30	TRBJ1-1	TGTGCCTGGAGTGTCGGTCAGAACACTGAAGCTTTCTTT	CAWSVGQNTEAFF
TRBD1	NA	TRBV14	TRBJ2-6	TGTGCCAGCAGCCTGTGGACAGGACCTTCTGGGGCCAACGTCCTGACTTTC	CASSLWTGPSGANVLTF
NA	NA	TRBV7-3	TRBJ2-2	TGTGCCAGCAGCTCGCGACTAGAGTTTGCCGGGGAGCTGTTTTTT	CASSSRLEFAGELFF
TRBD1	few	TRBV19	TRBJ2-3	TGTGCCAGTAGTATGTTTATTGTGACAGGGGGCAGAGATACGCAGTATTTT	CASSMFIVTGGRDTQYF
NA	NA	TRBV30	TRBJ2-5	TGTGCCTGGAGTGTACCCTCCCCAGGGGCAGGCGAGACCCAGTACTTC	CAWSVPSPGAGETQYF
NA	NA	TRBV6-5	TRBJ1-2	TGTGCCAGCAGGTGGAGGGAATCTAACTATGGCTACACCTTC	CASRWRESNYGYTF
NA	once	TRBV28	TRBJ1-1	TGTGCCAGCACCCCTGAGGGGGGGAAAAACACTGAAGCTTTCTTT	CASTPEGGKNTEAFF
TRBD1	NA	TRBV25-1	TRBJ2-2	TGTGCCAGCAGTTCCGACAGGGGTTTTACCGGGGAGCTGTTTTTT	CASSSDRGFTGELFF
TRBD1	NA	TRBV4-2	TRBJ1-2	TGTGCCAGCAGCCAAGAATTCGACAGGGGAAGAAGCGGCTACACCTTC	CASSQEFDRGRSGYTF
NA	NA	TRBV7-7	TRBJ2-3	TGTGCTAGCAGCTTATATGGCGGGGGCACAGATACGCAGTATTTT	CASSLYGGGTDTQYF
TRBD1	NA	TRBV4-1	TRBJ1-4	TGCGCCAGCAGCCAAGTTGGTGGGACAGCGAATGAAAAACTGTTTTTT	CASSQVGGTANEKLFF
TRBD1	NA	TRBV4-2	TRBJ1-4	TGTGCCAGCAGCTTCACCCGGGACAGGGGGCAAGGAAAACTGTTTTTT	CASSFTRDRGQGKLFF
NA	NA	TRBV13	TRBJ1-1	TGTGCCAGTATTCTTTCAGGGCTCGCTGAAGCTTTCTTT	CASILSGLAEAFF
NA	NA	TRBV27	TRBJ2-3	TGTGCCAGCAGTTTATACAGGGAGGGGGTCACAGATACGCAGTATTTT	CASSLYREGVTDTQYF
NA	NA	TRBV6-5	TRBJ2-7	TGTGCCAGCCTTGTGGGCAGGGTGGGCGAGCAGTACTTC	CASLVGRVGEQYF
NA	NA	TRBV5-1	TRBJ1-4	TGCGCCAGCAGCTTGAACAGGGCGAATGAAAAACTGTTTTTT	CASSLNRANEKLFF
NA	once	TRBV2	TRBJ1-6	TGTGCCAGCAGCCAGGGGAAAGGTTCACCCCTCCACTTT	CASSQGKGSPLHF
TRBD1	NA	TRBV29-1	TRBJ1-2	TGCAGCGCAGGGACAGGGAGAGGCTACACCTTC	CSAGTGRGYTF
NA	NA	TRBV27	TRBJ2-7	TGTGCCAGCAGTTTGCGGAGCGGAGCTTCTTACGAGCAGTACTTC	CASSLRSGASYEQYF
NA	NA	TRBV4-2	TRBJ1-1	TGTGCCAGCAGCCAAGATGGACAGCCTGATACCGAAGCTTTCTTT	CASSQDGQPDTEAFF
NA	NA	TRBV19	TRBJ2-3	TGTGCCAGTAGTATACGGAATAGCGGTTCAGATACGCAGTATTTT	CASSIRNSGSDTQYF
TRBD2	NA	TRBV3-1/TRBV3-2	TRBJ2-1	TGTGCCAGCAGCCAAGAGATCGGAATAGGACTAGCGGGCTCCTACAATGAGCAGTTCTTC	CASSQEIGIGLAGSYNEQFF
TRBD1	NA	TRBV5-1	TRBJ2-5	TGCGCCAGCAGCTCGGGACAGCCCCAAGAGACCCAGTACTTC	CASSSGQPQETQYF
NA	NA	TRBV28	TRBJ1-1	TGTGCCAGCCCTCCTCCCACAGGGTTGGGCACTGAAGCTTTCTTT	CASPPPTGLGTEAFF
TRBD2	NA	TRBV18	TRBJ2-7	TGTGCCAGCTCACCCGGGGGGGCCGAGCAGTACTTC	CASSPGGAEQYF
NA	NA	TRBV30	TRBJ2-3	TGCATGGGACAGGGAATTTTAGCGGGAGTCGGAGATACGCAGTATTTT	CMGQGILAGVGDTQYF